This is a list of T cell receptor beta chains from one sample in a study of Graves' ophthalmopathy and Graves' hyperthyroidism. TCRdb re-called the multiplex PCR reads with MiXCR, one entry per CDR3 protein. The table records around 1.1 million distinct CDR3 sequences, about two fifths of them present only once. The material sequenced was peripheral blood or thyroid tissue (not recorded which). Source of these receptors: an adult man with Graves' hyperthyroidism. The CDR3 runs from the conserved cysteine through the conserved F or W. The order of the fields is V gene, D gene, J gene, clone size, CDR3 DNA, CDR3 protein. D genes are given only for firm matches. Clone size is shown for a subset of rows, as once, few, many or a class of expanded clone.

TRBV7-2	.	TRBJ2-7	many	TGTGCCAGCAGCCCCGACCCCTCCCTCGAGCAGTACTTC	CASSPDPSLEQYF
TRBV20-1	TRBD2	TRBJ2-7	few	TGCAGTGCTAGGGATACTAGCGGGAGTATCTACGAGCAGTACTTC	CSARDTSGSIYEQYF
TRBV7-9	.	TRBJ2-7	many	TGTGCCAGCAGCTTAGCGCAAAAGACAGCCCACGAGCAGTACTTC	CASSLAQKTAHEQYF
TRBV9	.	TRBJ2-7	many	TGTGCCAGCAGCGTTGGCGGGGGCTACTACGAGCAGTACTTC	CASSVGGGYYEQYF
TRBV7-9	.	TRBJ2-6	.	TGTGCCAGCAGCTTAGAGGGGGGCACTGAAGCTTTC	CASSLEGGTEAF
TRBV29-1	.	TRBJ1-4	.	TGCAGCGTTAAAGGCAGGGTAAATGAAAAACTGTTTTTT	CSVKGRVNEKLFF
TRBV5-1	.	TRBJ1-2	many	TGCGCCAGCAGCTTTGACATGAATGGCTACACCTTC	CASSFDMNGYTF
TRBV2	TRBD1	TRBJ1-1	.	TGTGCCAGCAGCTACGGACAGGGGGCGCCGAACACTGAAGCTTTCTTT	CASSYGQGAPNTEAFF
TRBV6-5	.	TRBJ2-3	.	TGTGCCAGCAGTGATACCCGGGAGTCAGATACGCAGTATTTT	CASSDTRESDTQYF
TRBV20-1	TRBD2	TRBJ2-5	.	TGCAGTGCAAAACTAGCGGGGCTGAAAGAGACCCAGTACTTC	CSAKLAGLKETQYF
TRBV5-6	TRBD2	TRBJ2-7	.	TGTGCCAGCAGCCTCGGGACTAGCGGGAGGCACTACTACGAGCAGTACTTC	CASSLGTSGRHYYEQYF
TRBV5-1	.	TRBJ2-5	many	TGCGCCAGAAGATGGGAGACCCAGTACTTC	CARRWETQYF
TRBV20-1	TRBD1	TRBJ1-2	few	TGCAGTGCTAAAGGGACAGGTTGGAACTATGGCTACACCTTC	CSAKGTGWNYGYTF
TRBV20-1	.	TRBJ1-4	few	TGCAGTGCCCGCCCTGGGCAGACCCTTAATGAAAAACTGTTTTTT	CSARPGQTLNEKLFF
TRBV4-3	.	TRBJ1-1	many	TGCGCCAGCAGCCAAGATGTGGTAGCCACTGAAGCTTTCTTT	CASSQDVVATEAFF